This TCR beta chain was captured in a study of cytomegalovirus exposure and HLA in healthy donors. General observations from the study: 16,951 TCR beta sequences were associated with HLA alleles at 0.05 false discovery rate in a later analysis. Later on, a genetic analysis was performed. It linked a missense variant in DCLRE1C with V- and J-gene trimming of TCR beta.

From germline, CDR1 is LGHNA and CDR2 YNFKEQ. The V end lost 0 bases, the J end lost 3 bases, and 5 bases lay between the germline ends. The CDR3 totals 13 residues. The primer mix had 60 Vbeta and 13 Jbeta primers. Sequenced by immunoSEQ multiplex PCR; TCRdb stores in-frame clones only, minus some. The sample contains 140,000 to 150,000 clones, around 79% of which appear only once. A word on this clone: Its antigen is unidentified.

This clonotype was sampled from a woman aged 40 to 50 in good health and CMV-seropositive. The chain couples TRBV4-2 to TRBJ2-5; D call uncertain. Sequenced sample: PBMCs. The CDR3 sequence is CASSQDLKETQYF. The CDR3 bases are TGTGCCAGCAGCCAAGACCTAAAAGAGACCCAGTACTTC.